These T cell receptor beta chains were read from a single sample in a study of shared clonotypes between healthy human individuals. Here immunoSEQ multiplex PCR was the method, and the copy in TCRdb shows in-frame clones only, minus some. The sample lists around 500,000 clones, about 72% seen once, with around 13% in the top ten. Sequenced material: PBMCs. These receptors originate from a woman in her thirties or forties in good health. Some clones in this sample may be carry-over from other donors' samples. Both conserved end residues are trimmed from each CDR3.

v_call | cdr3_aa
TRBV9 | ASSARTGGKSGANVLT
TRBV10-3 | AISPIDRGGDYGYT
TRBV5-6 | ASSPGQGFYEQY
TRBV7-3 | ASSFSRTDPQY
TRBV19 | ASEIFYGNNEQF
TRBV21-1 | ASSPGQEIQY
TRBV7-5 | ARRKTGRVGVDEQY
TRBV6-6 | ASTWREGPEQF
TRBV5-8 | ASSLLRGSIDEQF
TRBV9 | ASSGGAAQETQY
TRBV5-1 | ASSPLGANVLT
TRBV10-1 | ASRHLGQGFLYEQY
TRBV2 | ASSERRGIGEKLF